A selection of T cell receptor beta chains follows, all from one sample in a study of cytomegalovirus exposure and HLA in healthy donors. TCRdb's table, derived via immunoSEQ multiplex PCR, lists solely in-frame clones and lacks some. The sample lists roughly 80,000 clones, over 65% seen once, with around 3% in the top ten. Sequencing was performed on PBMCs. The receptor set was obtained from a man over 45 in good health and CMV-seropositive. Each CDR3 is given with its conserved first and last residue. D genes are given only for firm matches. Clone size is shown for a subset of rows, as once, few, many or a class of expanded clone.

J: TRBJ1-5; D: NA; V: TRBV21-1; size: NA; CDR3: CASSKALVGGNQPQHF; DNA: TGTGCCAGCAGCAAAGCCCTCGTAGGAGGCAATCAGCCCCAGCATTTT
J: TRBJ2-7; D: TRBD2; V: TRBV28; size: few; CDR3: CASTPTGLASSSYEQYF; DNA: TGTGCCAGCACCCCTACGGGACTAGCGTCGAGCTCCTACGAGCAGTACTTC
J: TRBJ2-7; D: NA; V: TRBV9; size: NA; CDR3: CASSVEDSWGSEQYF; DNA: TGTGCCAGCAGCGTAGAGGACAGCTGGGGGAGCGAGCAGTACTTC
J: TRBJ2-1; D: NA; V: TRBV6-5; size: NA; CDR3: CASRQVAEQFF; DNA: TGTGCCAGCAGACAAGTAGCGGAGCAGTTCTTC
J: TRBJ2-4; D: TRBD2; V: TRBV13; size: NA; CDR3: CASSLVSGSVAKNIQYF; DNA: TGTGCCAGCAGCTTAGTAAGCGGGAGTGTGGCCAAAAACATTCAGTACTTC
J: TRBJ2-3; D: TRBD2; V: TRBV5-1; size: few; CDR3: CASSLAPSGRFTDTQYF; DNA: TGCGCCAGCAGCTTGGCCCCTAGCGGGCGGTTCACAGATACGCAGTATTTT
J: TRBJ2-7; D: TRBD1; V: TRBV5-1; size: NA; CDR3: CASSLGETGIYEQYF; DNA: TGCGCCAGCAGCTTGGGAGAGACAGGGATCTACGAGCAGTACTTC
J: TRBJ1-4; D: NA; V: TRBV4-1; size: NA; CDR3: CASSQGPGSEKLFF; DNA: TGCGCCAGCAGCCAAGGTCCAGGGTCTGAAAAACTGTTTTTT
J: TRBJ2-2; D: NA; V: TRBV5-4; size: NA; CDR3: CASSLRHVTGELFF; DNA: TGTGCCAGCAGCTTACGACACGTAACCGGGGAGCTGTTTTTT
J: TRBJ2-3; D: NA; V: TRBV28; size: NA; CDR3: CASRWGGADTQYF; DNA: TGTGCCAGCAGATGGGGAGGCGCAGATACGCAGTATTTT
J: TRBJ2-7; D: TRBD2; V: TRBV4-1; size: NA; CDR3: CASSQEGGRDSYEQYF; DNA: TGCGCCAGCAGCCAAGAGGGCGGGAGGGACTCCTACGAGCAGTACTTC
J: TRBJ2-5; D: NA; V: TRBV7-9; size: NA; CDR3: CASSLEGTGPGETQYF; DNA: TGTGCCAGCAGCTTAGAAGGAACTGGCCCAGGGGAGACCCAGTACTTC
J: TRBJ2-7; D: TRBD1; V: TRBV25-1; size: few; CDR3: CASSEGTATKRSYEQYF; DNA: TGTGCCAGCAGTGAGGGGACAGCAACAAAACGCTCCTACGAGCAGTACTTC
J: TRBJ2-4; D: NA; V: TRBV4-2; size: NA; CDR3: CASSQEWRVESTAKNIQYF; DNA: TGTGCCAGCAGCCAAGAATGGAGGGTAGAGTCCACGGCCAAAAACATTCAGTACTTC
J: TRBJ1-2; D: NA; V: TRBV28; size: NA; CDR3: CATAGEGKNYGYTF; DNA: TGTGCCACCGCCGGGGAGGGAAAAAACTATGGCTACACCTTC
J: TRBJ1-1; D: NA; V: TRBV14; size: NA; CDR3: CASSQESPTTGAFF; DNA: TGTGCCAGCAGCCAAGAGAGTCCAACCACCGGAGCTTTCTTT
J: TRBJ1-5; D: TRBD1; V: TRBV5-3; size: NA; CDR3: CARSQMTGGFNQPQHF; DNA: TGTGCCAGAAGCCAAATGACAGGGGGCTTCAATCAGCCCCAGCATTTT
J: TRBJ2-7; D: TRBD2; V: TRBV28; size: NA; CDR3: CASSPSTPQLAGDEQYF; DNA: TGTGCCAGCAGTCCCTCAACCCCCCAACTAGCGGGAGACGAGCAGTACTTC